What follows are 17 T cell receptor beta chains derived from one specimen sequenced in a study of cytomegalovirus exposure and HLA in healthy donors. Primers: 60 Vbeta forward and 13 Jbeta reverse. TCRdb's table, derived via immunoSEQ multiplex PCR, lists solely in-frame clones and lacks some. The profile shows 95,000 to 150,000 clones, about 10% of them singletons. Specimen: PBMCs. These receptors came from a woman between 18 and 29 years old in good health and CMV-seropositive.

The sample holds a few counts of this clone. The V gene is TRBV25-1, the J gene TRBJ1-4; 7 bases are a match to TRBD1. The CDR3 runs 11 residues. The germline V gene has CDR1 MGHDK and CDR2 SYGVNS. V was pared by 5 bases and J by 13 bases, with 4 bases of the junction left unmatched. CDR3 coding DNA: TGTGCCAGCAGTCTGGAGGGGGCACTGTTTTTT. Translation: CASSLEGALFF. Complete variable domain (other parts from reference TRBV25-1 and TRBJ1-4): EADIYQTPRYLVIGTGKKITLECSQTMGHDKMYWYQQDPGMELHLIHYSYGVNSTEKGDLSSESTVSRIRTEHFPLTLESARPSHTSQYLCASSLEGALFFGSGTQLSVL.

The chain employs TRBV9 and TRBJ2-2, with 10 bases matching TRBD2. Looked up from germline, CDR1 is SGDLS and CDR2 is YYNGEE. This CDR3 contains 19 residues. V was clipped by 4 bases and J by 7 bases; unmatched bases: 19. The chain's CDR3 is CASSTGGPRSSGRIGELFF. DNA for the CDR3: TGTGCCAGCAGCACGGGGGGACCCCGATCTAGCGGGAGAATCGGGGAGCTGTTTTTT.

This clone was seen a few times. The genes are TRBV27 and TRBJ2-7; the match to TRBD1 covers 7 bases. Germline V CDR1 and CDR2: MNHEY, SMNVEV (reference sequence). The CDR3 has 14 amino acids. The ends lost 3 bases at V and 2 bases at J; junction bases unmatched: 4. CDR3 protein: CASSFGTDAYEQYF. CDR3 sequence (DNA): TGTGCCAGCAGTTTCGGGACAGACGCCTACGAGCAGTACTTC.

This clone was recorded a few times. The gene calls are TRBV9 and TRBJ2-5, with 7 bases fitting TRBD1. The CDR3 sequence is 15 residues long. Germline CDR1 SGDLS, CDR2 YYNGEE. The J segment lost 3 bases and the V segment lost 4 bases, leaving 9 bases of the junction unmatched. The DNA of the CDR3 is TGTGCCAGCAGCAAAGGGGGCGATGACAAAGAGACCCAGTACTTC. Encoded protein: CASSKGGDDKETQYF.

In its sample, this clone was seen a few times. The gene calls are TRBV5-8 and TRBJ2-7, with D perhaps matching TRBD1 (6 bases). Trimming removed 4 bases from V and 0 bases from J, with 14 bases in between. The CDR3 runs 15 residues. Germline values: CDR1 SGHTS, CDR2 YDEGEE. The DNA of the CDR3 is TGTGCCAGCAGCCTCCGGGACAAGAGCTCCTACGAGCAGTACTTC. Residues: CASSLRDKSSYEQYF.

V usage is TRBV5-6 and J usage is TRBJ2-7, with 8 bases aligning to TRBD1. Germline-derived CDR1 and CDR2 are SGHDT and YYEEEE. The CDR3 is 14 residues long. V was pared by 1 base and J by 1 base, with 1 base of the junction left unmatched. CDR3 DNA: TGTGCCAGCAGCTTGAGGGACAGGTCCTACGAGCAGTACTTC. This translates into CASSLRDRSYEQYF.

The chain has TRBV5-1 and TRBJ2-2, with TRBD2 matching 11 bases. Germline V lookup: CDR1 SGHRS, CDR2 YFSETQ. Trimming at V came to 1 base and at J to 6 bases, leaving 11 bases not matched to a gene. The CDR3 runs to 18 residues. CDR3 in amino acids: CASSLTSFSGRGAGELFF. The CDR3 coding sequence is TGCGCCAGCAGCTTGACCTCCTTTAGCGGGAGGGGTGCCGGGGAGCTGTTTTTT.

The CDR3 region has the DNA TGCGCCAGCAGCCTACTAGCGGGAGATGATACGCAGTATTTT. Protein sequence: CASSLLAGDDTQYF. The V gene is TRBV4-1, the J gene TRBJ2-3; 11 nucleotides line up with TRBD2. V shed 4 bases and J 6 bases; nucleotides not matched to a gene: 3. CDR3 length: 14 amino acids. From germline, CDR1 is MGHRA and CDR2 YSYEKL.

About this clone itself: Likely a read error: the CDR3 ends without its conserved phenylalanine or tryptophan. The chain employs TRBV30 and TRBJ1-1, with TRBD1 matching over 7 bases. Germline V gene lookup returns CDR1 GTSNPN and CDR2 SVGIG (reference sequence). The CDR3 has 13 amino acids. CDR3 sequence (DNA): TGTGCCTGGACGACAGGGATGAAAACTGAAGCTTTCTTG. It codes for CAWTTGMKTEAFL.

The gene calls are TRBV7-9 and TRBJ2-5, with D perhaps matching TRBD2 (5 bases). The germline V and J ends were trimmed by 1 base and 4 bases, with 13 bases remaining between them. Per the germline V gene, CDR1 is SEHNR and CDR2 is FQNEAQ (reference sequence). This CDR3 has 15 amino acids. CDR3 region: CASSLGDYHGETQYF. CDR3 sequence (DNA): TGTGCCAGCAGCTTAGGAGACTACCACGGAGAGACCCAGTACTTC.

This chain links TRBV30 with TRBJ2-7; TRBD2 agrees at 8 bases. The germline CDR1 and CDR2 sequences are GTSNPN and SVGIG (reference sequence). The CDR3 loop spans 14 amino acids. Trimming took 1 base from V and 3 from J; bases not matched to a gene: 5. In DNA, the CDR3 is TGTGCCTGGAGTGAAGGGCTAGCGGGCTACGAGCAGTACTTC. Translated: CAWSEGLAGYEQYF.

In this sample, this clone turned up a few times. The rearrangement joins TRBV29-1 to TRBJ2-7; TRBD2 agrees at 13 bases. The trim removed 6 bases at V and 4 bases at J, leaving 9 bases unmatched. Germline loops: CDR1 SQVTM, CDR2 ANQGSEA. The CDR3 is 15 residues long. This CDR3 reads CSVGTSGNGPYEQYF. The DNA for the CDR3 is TGCAGCGTCGGGACTAGCGGGAACGGGCCGTACGAGCAGTACTTC.

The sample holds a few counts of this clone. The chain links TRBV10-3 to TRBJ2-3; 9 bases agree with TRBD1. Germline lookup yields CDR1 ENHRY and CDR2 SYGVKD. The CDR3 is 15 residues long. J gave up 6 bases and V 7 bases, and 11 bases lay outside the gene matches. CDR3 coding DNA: TGTGCCATCACGGCGGGACAGGGTATTTCGGATACGCAGTATTTT. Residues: CAITAGQGISDTQYF.

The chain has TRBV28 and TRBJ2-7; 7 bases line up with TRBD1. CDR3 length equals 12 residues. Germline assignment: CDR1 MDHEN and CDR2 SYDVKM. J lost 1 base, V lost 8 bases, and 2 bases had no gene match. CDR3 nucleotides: TGTGCCAGCGCGACAGGGTCCTACGAGCAGTACTTC. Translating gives CASATGSYEQYF. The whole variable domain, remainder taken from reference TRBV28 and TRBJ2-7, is DVKVTQSSRYLVKRTGEKVFLECVQDMDHENMFWYRQDPGLGLRLIYFSYDVKMKEKGDIPEGYSVSREKKERFSLILESASTNQTSMYLCASATGSYEQYFGPGTRLTVT.

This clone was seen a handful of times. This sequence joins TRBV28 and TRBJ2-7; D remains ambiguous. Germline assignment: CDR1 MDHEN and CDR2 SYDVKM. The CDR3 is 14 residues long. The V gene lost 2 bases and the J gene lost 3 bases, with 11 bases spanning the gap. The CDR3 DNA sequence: TGTGCCAGCAGTTTAAGGCAGGTCCGCTACGAGCAGTACTTC. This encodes CASSLRQVRYEQYF.

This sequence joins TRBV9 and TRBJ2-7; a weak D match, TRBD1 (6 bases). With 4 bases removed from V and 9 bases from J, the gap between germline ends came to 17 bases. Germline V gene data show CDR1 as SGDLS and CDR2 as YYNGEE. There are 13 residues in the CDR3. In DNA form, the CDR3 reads TGTGCCAGCAGCCATATTCAGACAGGTGTGCAGTACTTC. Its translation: CASSHIQTGVQYF.

As DNA, the CDR3 is TGTGCCAGCAGCAAAGTCCCCAAGCGGGAGGGCGTTGTCACAGATACGCAGTATTTT. Its translation: CASSKVPKREGVVTDTQYF. The genes are TRBV21-1 and TRBJ2-3; the table calls TRBD2, which could not be checked here. TRBV21-1 is a known pseudogene. The CDR3 contains 19 residues.